This T cell receptor (beta chain) was obtained from a study of T cell responses to AZD1222 COVID-19 vaccine. The study, taken as a whole, reports: Baseline serology detected seropositivity in only six AZD1222 recipients. Unmutated regions of variants are reportedly targeted by nearly half of spike-specific TCRs.

The CDR3 length is 12 residues. Germline CDR1 and CDR2: SGHRS and YFSETQ. V was clipped by 5 bases and J by 4 bases, with 8 bases between them. Points on this clone: Its antigen is undetermined.

Clones were read by immunoSEQ multiplex PCR, and TCRdb kept only the in-frame ones, dropping some. The sample lists about 90,000 clones, around 84% occurring once. Sequencing used peripheral blood, obtained 28 days after the second AZD1222 dose. The chain employs TRBV5-1 and TRBJ2-3; D is unclear. The clonotype comes from an adult who received the AZD1222 COVID-19 vaccine. CDR3 amino acids: CASSQTADTQYF. The CDR3 nucleotides are TGCGCCAGCAGTCAGACGGCAGATACGCAGTATTTT.